Listed below are T cell receptor beta chains from one sample, sequenced in a study of control samples from healthy donors and cancer patients. The data were produced by immunoSEQ multiplex PCR, yet TCRdb's version contains in-frame clones alone and is incomplete. The sample has about 150,000 clones; more than 90% are singletons. The sequenced material came from blood. Receptors originate from a woman aged 40 to 50 in good health. Each CDR3 is given with its conserved first and last residue. Fields, in order: D gene, J gene, clone size, V gene, CDR3 protein, CDR3 DNA. A D gene is named only where the DNA matches it firmly. Clone size is stated in some rows and not others, as once, few, many or a class when expanded.

>.|TRBJ2-2|.|TRBV27
CASKVVQGGGELFF
TGTGCCAGCAAAGTGGTACAGGGCGGCGGGGAGCTGTTTTTT
>.|TRBJ1-2|.|TRBV25-1
CASIGGTYGYTF
TGTGCCAGCATCGGGGGCACCTATGGCTACACCTTC
>.|TRBJ1-2|.|TRBV5-4
CASSFNNLGHYGYTF
TGTGCCAGCAGCTTTAATAATCTTGGGCACTATGGCTACACCTTC
>.|TRBJ1-1|.|TRBV19
CASTRANTEAFF
TGTGCCAGTACCAGGGCGAACACTGAAGCTTTCTTT
>.|TRBJ1-4|.|TRBV10-3
CAISPDSKHNEKLFF
TGTGCCATCAGTCCGGACAGTAAACATAATGAAAAACTGTTTTTT
>.|TRBJ2-2|once|TRBV11-3
CASSLTGTGELFF
TGTGCCAGCAGCTTAACGGGCACCGGGGAGCTGTTTTTT
>.|TRBJ1-5|few|TRBV19
CASSPRMSGQHF
TGTGCCAGTAGTCCCCGTATGTCAGGCCAGCATTTT
>TRBD2|TRBJ2-1|few|TRBV10-3
CAISEGTSNEQFF
TGTGCCATCAGTGAGGGGACTAGTAATGAGCAGTTCTTC
>.|TRBJ2-5|.|TRBV19
CASSAGYQETQYF
TGTGCCAGTAGTGCCGGGTACCAAGAGACCCAGTACTTC
>.|TRBJ1-6|.|TRBV19
CASSIFQSSYNSPLHF
TGTGCCAGTAGTATATTCCAGAGCTCCTATAATTCACCCCTCCACTTT
>.|TRBJ1-1|.|TRBV4-1
CASSQASKGLNTEAFF
TGCGCCAGCAGCCAAGCGAGCAAGGGCCTGAACACTGAAGCTTTCTTT
>.|TRBJ2-6|.|TRBV5-1
CASSLEAQYSGANVLTF
TGCGCCAGCAGCTTGGAGGCTCAGTACTCTGGGGCCAACGTCCTGACTTTC
>.|TRBJ1-2|.|TRBV2
CASIRVGYDYTF
TGTGCCAGCATTAGGGTCGGCTATGACTACACCTTC
>.|TRBJ2-7|.|TRBV27
CASSPPGQSRYEQYF
TGTGCCAGCAGCCCCCCAGGCCAGTCGAGGTACGAGCAGTACTTC
>.|TRBJ1-1|.|TRBV28
CASSLSVAAEAFF
TGTGCCAGCAGTTTATCAGTCGCGGCTGAAGCTTTCTTT
>.|TRBJ1-6|.|TRBV5-1
CASSFGSENSPLHF
TGCGCCAGCAGCTTCGGGTCGGAGAATTCACCCCTCCACTTT
>.|TRBJ2-5|.|TRBV6-1
CASSEASYQETQYF
TGTGCCAGCAGTGAAGCTAGCTACCAAGAGACCCAGTACTTC
>.|TRBJ1-1|.|TRBV5-1
CASSLEPANTEAFF
TGCGCCAGCAGCTTGGAGCCAGCGAACACTGAAGCTTTCTTT
>TRBD2|TRBJ2-7|.|TRBV10-1
CASSESGGSYEQYF
TGCGCCAGCAGTGAAAGCGGGGGTTCCTACGAGCAGTACTTC
>.|TRBJ1-1|.|TRBV10-3
CAISDPGGTEAFF
TGTGCCATCAGTGATCCTGGCGGCACTGAAGCTTTCTTT
>.|TRBJ1-1|.|TRBV12-5
CASGPWASDTNTEAFF
TGTGCTAGTGGTCCCTGGGCCTCGGATACAAACACTGAAGCTTTCTTT
>.|TRBJ2-3|.|TRBV5-1
CASSLPGPDTQYF
TGCGCCAGCAGCTTGCCGGGTCCCGATACGCAGTATTTT
>.|TRBJ2-1|once|TRBV11-3
CASSAGLGRETNEQFF
TGTGCCAGCAGCGCGGGCCTGGGCAGGGAGACCAATGAGCAGTTCTTC